This passage covers 19 T cell receptor beta chains from one sample sequenced in a study of T cell responses to AZD1222 COVID-19 vaccine. Clones were sequenced by immunoSEQ multiplex PCR, and TCRdb holds only the in-frame ones, with some missing. The repertoire holds 200,000 or so clones, about 93% seen once, with about 1% in the top ten. The source material was peripheral blood, sampled 28 days after the second AZD1222 dose. The receptors here all came from an adult who received the AZD1222 COVID-19 vaccine.

The genes are TRBV18 and TRBJ1-4; no reliable D call. This CDR3 has 14 residues. Trimming took off 2 bases at V and 6 bases at J, with 10 bases between the two ends. Germline V gene data show CDR1 as KGHSH and CDR2 as LQKENI. The CDR3 reads CASSPTAWDEKLFF. The CDR3 DNA reads as TGTGCCAGCTCACCAACAGCCTGGGATGAAAAACTGTTTTTT.

The gene calls are TRBV5-5 and TRBJ2-7; D gene unclear. CDR3 length: 16 residues. Germline V gives CDR1 SGHKS, CDR2 YYEKEE (reference sequence). V lost 0 bases and J lost 0, with 13 bases in between. CDR3 residues: CASSLASVRSSYEQYF. CDR3 DNA sequence: TGTGCCAGCAGCTTGGCCTCGGTCCGGAGCTCCTACGAGCAGTACTTC.

This rearrangement joins TRBV7-7 to TRBJ1-5; maybe TRBD1 (6 bases). This CDR3 is 14 amino acids long. Germline V gene sequence: CDR1 SSHAT, CDR2 FNYEAQ (reference sequence). V shed 7 bases and J shed 7 bases, with 17 bases lying between them. The CDR3, as DNA: TGTGCCAGCACCATAGGGGGGGGTTACCAGCCCCAGCATTTT. Its translation: CASTIGGGYQPQHF.

The V and J genes are TRBV5-1 and TRBJ2-5, with D possibly called TRBD1 or TRBD2 (5 bases each). The CDR3 loop spans 16 amino acids. Trimming cost V 4 bases and J 7 bases, with 23 bases left between them. CDR1 and CDR2 from the germline V gene are SGHRS and YFSETQ. CDR3 residues: CASSDTNRDPPGTQYF. The CDR3 DNA reads TGCGCCAGCAGCGACACGAACCGGGACCCTCCGGGGACCCAGTACTTC.

The chain carries TRBV2 and TRBJ1-1; 10 bases are shared with TRBD1. The ends lost 4 bases at V and 6 bases at J; junction bases unmatched: 8. Germline V gives CDR1 SNHLY, CDR2 FYNNEI. This CDR3 is built from 15 residues. The CDR3: CASSATPGQGSEAFF. The CDR3 coding sequence is TGTGCCAGCAGTGCGACACCGGGACAGGGGTCTGAAGCTTTCTTT. Looking up the rest from reference TRBV2 and TRBJ1-1 gives the full variable domain: EPEVTQTPSHQVTQMGQEVILRCVPISNHLYFYWYRQILGQKVEFLVSFYNNEISEKSEIFDDQFSVERPDGSNFTLKIRSTKLEDSAMYFCASSATPGQGSEAFFGQGTRLTVV.

The chain recombines TRBV30 with TRBJ2-1, with 7 bases lining up with TRBD1. This CDR3 spans 14 amino acids. Per germline, CDR1 GTSNPN and CDR2 SVGIG (reference sequence). V shed 1 base, J shed 15 bases, and the junction held 15 bases outside the gene matches. CDR3 coding DNA: TGTGCCTGGAGTGCCTCACAGGGGACAACGAGGGTGTTCTTC. Its protein is CAWSASQGTTRVFF.

The rearrangement links TRBV7-9 to TRBJ1-2; D gene uncertain. The CDR3 has 15 residues. The germline V gene has CDR1 SEHNR and CDR2 FQNEAQ (reference sequence). Trimming took off 2 bases at V and 3 bases at J, with 13 bases between the two ends. CDR3 sequence reads: CASSLKSGPDYGYTF. CDR3 sequence (DNA): TGTGCCAGCAGCTTAAAAAGTGGGCCCGACTATGGCTACACCTTC.

The genes are TRBV3-1 (or the pseudogene TRBV3-2) and TRBJ1-4; D gene uncertain. The germline V gene encodes CDR1 LGHDT and CDR2 YNNKEL (reference sequence). The CDR3 is made up of 17 amino acids. With 4 bases removed from V and 0 bases from J, the gap between germline ends came to 15 bases. In DNA form, the CDR3 reads TGTGCCAGCAGCCTCGGGCCGGGATTCGCAACTAATGAAAAACTGTTTTTT. It codes for CASSLGPGFATNEKLFF.

This chain joins TRBV10-1 and TRBJ2-7; possible D gene TRBD1, 5 bases. The CDR3 consists of 12 residues. Germline V gives CDR1 WNHNN, CDR2 SYGVQD (reference sequence). Trimming took off 3 bases at V and 7 bases at J, with 10 bases between the two ends. The CDR3 DNA is TGCGCCAGCAGTGAAGCAGGGCAGGAGCAGTACTTC. As protein: CASSEAGQEQYF.

Only a few counts were recorded for this clone. The rearrangement joins TRBV5-1 to TRBJ1-2; D is possibly TRBD1 (5 bases). This CDR3 is built from 12 residues. Trimming left V 6 bases short and J 6 bases short, with 12 bases between. Germline V gene sequence: CDR1 SGHRS, CDR2 YFSETQ. The CDR3 DNA is TGCGCCAGCACTCGGGGGGAGGATGGCTACACCTTC. The encoded protein is CASTRGEDGYTF.

V is TRBV12-5 and J is TRBJ2-5, with D tentatively TRBD1 or TRBD2 (6 bases each). Trimming shortened V by 8 bases and J by 4 bases, and 20 bases separated the two germline ends. Germline values: CDR1 LGHNT, CDR2 FRNRAP. This CDR3 region has 15 residues. The CDR3 loop reads CASKRRQGRRETQYF. The DNA for the CDR3 is TGTGCTAGTAAAAGGCGGCAGGGGAGGCGAGAGACCCAGTACTTC.

The chain uses TRBV16 and TRBJ1-2; D remains unclear. V lost 0 bases to trimming and J lost 7 bases, with 9 bases between them. The CDR3 contains 13 residues. Per germline, CDR1 KGHSY and CDR2 FQNENV. CDR3 loop: CASSQSTRVGYTF. The CDR3 region has the DNA TGTGCCAGCAGCCAATCAACCCGGGTTGGCTACACCTTC. The full variable domain, completed using reference TRBV16 and TRBJ1-2, is GEEVAQTPKHLVRGEGQKAKLYCAPIKGHSYVFWYQQVLKNEFKFLISFQNENVFDETGMPKERFSAKCLPNSPCSLEIQATKLEDSAVYFCASSQSTRVGYTFGSGTRLTVV.

This rearrangement joins TRBV6-5 to TRBJ1-5; D is ambiguous. The CDR3 runs 14 residues. The germline V gene has CDR1 MNHEY and CDR2 SVGAGI. V was clipped by 0 bases and J by 13 bases, with 16 bases between them. CDR3: CASSYSTGTSPQHF. For the CDR3, the DNA is TGTGCCAGCAGTTACTCGACCGGCACCTCCCCGCAGCATTTT.

V is TRBV6-5 and J is TRBJ1-1; D is possibly TRBD1 (5 bases). The CDR3 length is 15 residues. Germline loops: CDR1 MNHEY, CDR2 SVGAGI. V was pared by 0 bases and J by 1 base, with 9 bases between. CDR3 DNA sequence: TGTGCCAGCAGTTACTCTACTAGGGGGAACACTGAAGCTTTCTTT. Its translation: CASSYSTRGNTEAFF.

The rearrangement joins TRBV5-1 to TRBJ1-2, with D unclear. This CDR3 is 11 amino acids long. The germline V and J ends were trimmed by 1 base and 11 bases, with 9 bases remaining between them. Looked up from germline, CDR1 is SGHRS and CDR2 is YFSETQ. CDR3 DNA sequence: TGCGCCAGCAGCTTGCGGCAAGATTACACCTTC. The encoded protein is CASSLRQDYTF.

The chain links TRBV11-3 to TRBJ2-2, with D possibly matching TRBD1 (6 bases). CDR3 size: 14 residues. V dropped 4 bases and J dropped 2 bases, with 8 bases sitting between them. CDR1 SGHNT and CDR2 YENEEA come from the germline V gene. CDR3 nucleotides: TGTGCCAGCAGCTCCAGGGGTAACACCGGGGAGCTGTTTTTT. Translation gives CASSSRGNTGELFF.

The chain combines TRBV19 with TRBJ2-1, with TRBD2 as a possible D gene (6 bases). Trimming shortened V by 3 bases and J by 8 bases, and 14 bases separated the two germline ends. The CDR3 has 14 residues. The germline V gene encodes CDR1 LNHDA and CDR2 SQIVND (reference sequence). Here the CDR3 reads CASSIHWAGYEQFF. CDR3 DNA: TGTGCCAGTAGTATTCATTGGGCGGGGTATGAGCAGTTCTTC.

This clone was counted once. This rearrangement joins TRBV19 to TRBJ1-2; D gene unclear. The germline V and J ends were trimmed by 8 bases and 8 bases, with 9 bases remaining between them. CDR3 length: 10 residues. CDR1 and CDR2 from the germline V gene are LNHDA and SQIVND (reference sequence). CDR3 nucleotides: TGTGCCAGTGGCGGTCGCGGCTACACCTTC. This translates into CASGGRGYTF.

V and J are TRBV27 and TRBJ1-5; 9 bases line up with TRBD1. The ends lost 6 bases at V and 6 bases at J; junction bases unmatched: 6. Germline lookup yields CDR1 MNHEY and CDR2 SMNVEV (reference sequence). CDR3 length equals 14 residues. The CDR3 loop is CASSRDRVAQPQHF. The CDR3 DNA is TGTGCCAGCAGCCGGGACAGGGTTGCTCAGCCCCAGCATTTT.